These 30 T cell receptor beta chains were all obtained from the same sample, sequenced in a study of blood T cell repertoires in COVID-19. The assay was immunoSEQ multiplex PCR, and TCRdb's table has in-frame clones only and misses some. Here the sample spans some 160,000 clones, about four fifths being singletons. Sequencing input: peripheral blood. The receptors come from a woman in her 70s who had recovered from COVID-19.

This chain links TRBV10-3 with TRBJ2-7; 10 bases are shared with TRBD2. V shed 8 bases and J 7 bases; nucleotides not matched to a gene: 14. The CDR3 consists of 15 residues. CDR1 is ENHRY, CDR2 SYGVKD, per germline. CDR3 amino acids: CAIGSGRAIVGEQYF. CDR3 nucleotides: TGTGCCATCGGGAGCGGGAGGGCCATAGTGGGGGAGCAGTACTTC.

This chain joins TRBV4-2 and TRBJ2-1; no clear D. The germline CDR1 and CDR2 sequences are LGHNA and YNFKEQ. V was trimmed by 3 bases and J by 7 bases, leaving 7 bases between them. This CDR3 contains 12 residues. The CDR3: CASSHPRNEQFF. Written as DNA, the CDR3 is TGTGCCAGCAGCCACCCCCGGAATGAGCAGTTCTTC.

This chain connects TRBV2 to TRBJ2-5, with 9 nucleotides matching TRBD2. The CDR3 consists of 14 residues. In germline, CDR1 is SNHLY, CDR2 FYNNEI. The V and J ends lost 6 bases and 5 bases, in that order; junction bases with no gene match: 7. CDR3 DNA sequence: TGTGCCAGCAGCCCTAGCGGGGTGGGTGAGACCCAGTACTTC. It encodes CASSPSGVGETQYF.

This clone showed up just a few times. The CDR3: CASSTDGKGTQYF. For the CDR3, the DNA is TGTGCCAGCAGCACCGACGGGAAGGGTACGCAGTATTTT. V usage is TRBV7-3 and J usage is TRBJ2-3; possibly TRBD2 for D (5 bases). V lost 5 bases and J 8 bases, leaving 14 bases between the germline ends. Looked up from germline, CDR1 is SGHTA and CDR2 is FQGTGA. This CDR3 spans 13 amino acids.

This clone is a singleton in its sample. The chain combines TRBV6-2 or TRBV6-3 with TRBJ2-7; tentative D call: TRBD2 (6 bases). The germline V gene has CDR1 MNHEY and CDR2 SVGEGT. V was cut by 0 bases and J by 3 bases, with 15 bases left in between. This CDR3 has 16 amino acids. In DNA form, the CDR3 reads TGTGCCAGCAGTTACTCGATCGGGGGTTTAAGCTACGAGCAGTACTTC. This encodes CASSYSIGGLSYEQYF.

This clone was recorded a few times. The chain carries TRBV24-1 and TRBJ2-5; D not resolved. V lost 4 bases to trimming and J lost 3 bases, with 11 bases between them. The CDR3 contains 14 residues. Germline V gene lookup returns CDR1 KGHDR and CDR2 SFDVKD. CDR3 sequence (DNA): TGTGCCACCAGTGACCCCCGAGTGGAAGAGACCCAGTACTTC. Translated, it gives CATSDPRVEETQYF.

CDR3 region: CASSLGGAFTGELFF. Here the CDR3 DNA reads TGTGCCAGCAGCTTAGGCGGGGCCTTCACCGGGGAGCTGTTTTTT. This chain joins TRBV11-3 and TRBJ2-2, with D possibly TRBD2 on 6 matching bases. The ends were cut back, 1 base at V and 4 bases at J, with 10 bases in the middle. This CDR3 has 15 residues. Germline-derived CDR1 and CDR2 are SGHNT and YENEEA.

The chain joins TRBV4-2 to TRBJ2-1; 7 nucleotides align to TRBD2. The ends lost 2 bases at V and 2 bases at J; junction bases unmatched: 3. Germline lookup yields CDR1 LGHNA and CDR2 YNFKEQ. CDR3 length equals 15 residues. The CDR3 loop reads CASSQLAGAYNEQFF. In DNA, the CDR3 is TGTGCCAGCAGCCAATTGGCGGGGGCCTACAATGAGCAGTTCTTC.

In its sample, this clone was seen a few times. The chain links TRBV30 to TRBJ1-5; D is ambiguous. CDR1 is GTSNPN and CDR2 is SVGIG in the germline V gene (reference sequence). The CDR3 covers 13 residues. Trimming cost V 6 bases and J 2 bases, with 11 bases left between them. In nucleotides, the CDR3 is TGTGCCTGCCGTGTGGGCGGCAATCAGCCCCAGCATTTT. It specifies CACRVGGNQPQHF.

CDR3 in DNA: TGTGCCAGCAGCTTCGGGCGGGCGAGCAATCAGCCCCAGCATTTT. It translates to CASSFGRASNQPQHF. This chain uses TRBV7-2 with TRBJ1-5; no clear D. Between the trimmed V and J ends, which lost 3 bases and 1 base, there was a span of 10 bases. The CDR3 runs to 15 residues. CDR1 SGHTA and CDR2 FQGNSA come from the germline V gene. The full variable domain, in which reference TRBV7-2 and TRBJ1-5 provide the parts outside the CDR3, is GAGVSQSPSNKVTEKGKDVELRCDPISGHTALYWYRQSLGQGLEFLIYFQGNSAPDKSGLPSDRFSAERTGGSVSTLTIQRTQQEDSAVYLCASSFGRASNQPQHFGDGTRLSIL.

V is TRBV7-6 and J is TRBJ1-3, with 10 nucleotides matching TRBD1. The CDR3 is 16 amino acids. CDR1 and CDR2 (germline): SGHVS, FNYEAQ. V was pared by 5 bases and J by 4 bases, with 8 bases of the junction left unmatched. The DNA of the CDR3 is TGTGCCAGCAGCACCCCGACGACAGGGGGCGGAAACACCATATATTTT. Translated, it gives CASSTPTTGGGNTIYF.

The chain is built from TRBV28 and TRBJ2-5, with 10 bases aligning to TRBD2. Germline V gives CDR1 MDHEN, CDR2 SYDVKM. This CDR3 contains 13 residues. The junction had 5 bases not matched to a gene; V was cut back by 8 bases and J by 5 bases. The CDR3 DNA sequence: TGTGCCAGCCAGCGGGAGGGCCCGGAGACCCAGTACTTC. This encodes CASQREGPETQYF.

DNA of the CDR3: TGTGCCAGCACCTCGGACAGTGATGAAAAACTGTTTTTT. Translating it yields CASTSDSDEKLFF. The chain has TRBV7-9 and TRBJ1-4, with D possibly TRBD1 on 6 matching bases. Germline-derived CDR1 and CDR2 are SEHNR and FQNEAQ (reference sequence). The CDR3 extends over 13 amino acids. The V and J ends lost 7 bases and 6 bases respectively, with 12 bases between them.

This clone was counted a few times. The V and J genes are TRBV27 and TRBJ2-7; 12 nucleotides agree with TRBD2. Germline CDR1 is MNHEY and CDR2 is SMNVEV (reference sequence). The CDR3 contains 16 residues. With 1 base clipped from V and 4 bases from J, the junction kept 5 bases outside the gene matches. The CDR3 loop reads CASSLLTSGGPYEQYF. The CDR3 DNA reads TGTGCCAGCAGTTTATTGACTAGCGGGGGTCCTTACGAGCAGTACTTC.

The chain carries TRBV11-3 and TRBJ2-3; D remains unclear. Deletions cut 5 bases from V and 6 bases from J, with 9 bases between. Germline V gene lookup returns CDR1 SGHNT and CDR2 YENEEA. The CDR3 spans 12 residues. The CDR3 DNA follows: TGTGCCAGCAGCCCCCGCGCGGATACGCAGTATTTT. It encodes CASSPRADTQYF.

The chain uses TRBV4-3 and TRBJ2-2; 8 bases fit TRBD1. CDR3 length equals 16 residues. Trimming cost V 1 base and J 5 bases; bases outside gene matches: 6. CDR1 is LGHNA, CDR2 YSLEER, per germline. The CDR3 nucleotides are TGCGCCAGCAGCCAAGGCGCAGGGGGCATTACCGGGGAGCTGTTTTTT. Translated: CASSQGAGGITGELFF.

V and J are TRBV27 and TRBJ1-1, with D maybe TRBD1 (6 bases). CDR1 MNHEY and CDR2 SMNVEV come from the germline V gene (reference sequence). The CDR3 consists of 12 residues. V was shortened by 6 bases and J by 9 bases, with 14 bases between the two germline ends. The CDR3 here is CASSSGQLQAFF. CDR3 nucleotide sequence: TGTGCCAGCAGCTCCGGACAGCTCCAAGCTTTCTTT.

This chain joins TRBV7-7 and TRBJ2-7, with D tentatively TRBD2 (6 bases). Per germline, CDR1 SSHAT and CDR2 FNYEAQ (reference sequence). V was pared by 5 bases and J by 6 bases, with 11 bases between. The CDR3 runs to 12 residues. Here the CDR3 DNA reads TGTGCCAGCAGCCCGGCCGGGGGCGAGCAGTACTTC. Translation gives CASSPAGGEQYF.

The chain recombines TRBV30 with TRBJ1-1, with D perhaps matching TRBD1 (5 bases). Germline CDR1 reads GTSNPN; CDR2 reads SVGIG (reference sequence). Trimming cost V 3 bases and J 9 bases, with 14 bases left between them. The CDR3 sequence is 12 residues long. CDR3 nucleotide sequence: TGTGCCTGGAGCGTCCTGGGGCCCAAAGCTTTCTTT. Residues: CAWSVLGPKAFF.

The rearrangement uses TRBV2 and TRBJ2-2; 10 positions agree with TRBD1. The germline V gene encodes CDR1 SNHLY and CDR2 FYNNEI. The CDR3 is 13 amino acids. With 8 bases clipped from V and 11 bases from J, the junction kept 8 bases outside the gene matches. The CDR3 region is CASRRDRGLELFF. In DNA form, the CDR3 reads TGTGCCAGCCGACGGGACAGGGGCCTCGAGCTGTTTTTT.

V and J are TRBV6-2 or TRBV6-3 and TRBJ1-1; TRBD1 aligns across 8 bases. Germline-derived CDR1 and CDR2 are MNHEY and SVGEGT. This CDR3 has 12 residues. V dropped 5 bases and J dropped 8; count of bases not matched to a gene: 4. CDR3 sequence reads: CASSPGQGEAFF. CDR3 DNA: TGTGCCAGCAGTCCCGGACAGGGAGAAGCTTTCTTT.

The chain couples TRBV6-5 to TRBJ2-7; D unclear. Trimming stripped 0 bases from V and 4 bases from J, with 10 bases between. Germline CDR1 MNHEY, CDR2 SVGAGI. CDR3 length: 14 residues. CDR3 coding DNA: TGTGCCAGCAGTTACTCGGGCAGTCCTTACGAGCAGTACTTC. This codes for CASSYSGSPYEQYF.

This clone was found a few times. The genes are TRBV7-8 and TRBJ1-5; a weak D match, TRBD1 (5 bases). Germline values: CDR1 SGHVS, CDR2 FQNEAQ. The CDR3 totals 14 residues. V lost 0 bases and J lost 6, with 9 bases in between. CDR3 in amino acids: CASSLALGAQPQHF. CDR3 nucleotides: TGTGCCAGCAGCTTAGCGCTAGGGGCTCAGCCCCAGCATTTT.

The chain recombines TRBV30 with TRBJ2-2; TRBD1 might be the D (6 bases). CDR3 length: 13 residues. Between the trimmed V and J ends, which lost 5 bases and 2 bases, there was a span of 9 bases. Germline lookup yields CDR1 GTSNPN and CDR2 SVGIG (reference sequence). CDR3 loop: CAWDRTNTGELFF. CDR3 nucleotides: TGTGCCTGGGACAGGACCAACACCGGGGAGCTGTTTTTT.

This CDR3 reads CASSYLVGQVNNEQFF. The CDR3 DNA sequence: TGTGCCAGCAGTTACCTTGTGGGACAGGTCAACAATGAGCAGTTCTTC. V gene TRBV6-2 or TRBV6-3 combines with J gene TRBJ2-1, with 8 positions matching TRBD1. In germline, CDR1 is MNHEY, CDR2 SVGEGT. This CDR3 has 16 amino acids. The V segment lost 2 bases and the J segment 5 bases; nucleotides outside the gene matches: 8.

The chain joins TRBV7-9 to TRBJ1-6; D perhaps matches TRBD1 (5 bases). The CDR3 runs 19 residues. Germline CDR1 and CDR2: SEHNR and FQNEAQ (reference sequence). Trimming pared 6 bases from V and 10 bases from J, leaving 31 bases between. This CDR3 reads CASSLPGRGALILRSPLHF. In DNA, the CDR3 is TGTGCCAGCAGTCTCCCCGGGCGGGGCGCCCTGATCCTCCGGTCACCCCTCCACTTT.

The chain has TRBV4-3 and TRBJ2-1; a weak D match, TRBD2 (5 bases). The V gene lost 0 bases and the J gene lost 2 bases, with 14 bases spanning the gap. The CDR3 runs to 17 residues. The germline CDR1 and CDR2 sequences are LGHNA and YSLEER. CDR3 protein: CASSQDPVSGTYNEQFF. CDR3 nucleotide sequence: TGCGCCAGCAGCCAAGATCCTGTAAGCGGTACCTACAATGAGCAGTTCTTC.

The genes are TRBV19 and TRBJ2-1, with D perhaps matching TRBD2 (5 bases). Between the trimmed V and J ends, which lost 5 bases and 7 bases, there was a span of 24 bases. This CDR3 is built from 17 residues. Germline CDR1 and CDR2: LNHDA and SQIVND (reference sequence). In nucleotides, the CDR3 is TGTGCCAGTAGTGACGGGCTACCTAGCCAACAGATGAATGAGCAGTTCTTC. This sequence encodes CASSDGLPSQQMNEQFF.

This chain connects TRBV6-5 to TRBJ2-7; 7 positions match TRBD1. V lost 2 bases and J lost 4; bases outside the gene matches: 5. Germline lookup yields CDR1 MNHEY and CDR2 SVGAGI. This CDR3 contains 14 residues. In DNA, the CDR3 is TGTGCCAGCAGTTACGGACAGGAGACTTACGAGCAGTACTTC. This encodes CASSYGQETYEQYF.

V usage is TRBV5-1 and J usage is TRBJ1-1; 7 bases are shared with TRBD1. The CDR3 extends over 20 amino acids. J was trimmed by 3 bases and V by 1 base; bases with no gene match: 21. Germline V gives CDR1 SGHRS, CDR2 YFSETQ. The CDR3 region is CASSLWRGTTQGFGDTEAFF. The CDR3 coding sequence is TGCGCCAGCAGCTTGTGGAGAGGAACAACACAGGGGTTTGGTGACACTGAAGCTTTCTTT.